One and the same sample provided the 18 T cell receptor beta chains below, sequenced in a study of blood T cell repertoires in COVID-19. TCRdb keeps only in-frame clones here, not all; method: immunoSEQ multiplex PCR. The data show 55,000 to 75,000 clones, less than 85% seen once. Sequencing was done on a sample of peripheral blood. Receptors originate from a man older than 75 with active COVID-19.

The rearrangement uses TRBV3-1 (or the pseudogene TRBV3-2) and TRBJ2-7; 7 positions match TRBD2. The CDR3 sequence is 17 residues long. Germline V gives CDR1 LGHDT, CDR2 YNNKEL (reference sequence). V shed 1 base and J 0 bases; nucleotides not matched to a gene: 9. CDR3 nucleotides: TGTGCCAGCAGCCAAGTTGTGTGGGGGGGAGACTCCTACGAGCAGTACTTC. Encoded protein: CASSQVVWGGDSYEQYF.

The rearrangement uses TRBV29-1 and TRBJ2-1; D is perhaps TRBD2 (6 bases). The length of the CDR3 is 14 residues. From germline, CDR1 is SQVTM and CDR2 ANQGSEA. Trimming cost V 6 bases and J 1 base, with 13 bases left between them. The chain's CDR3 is CSVIAEPSYNEQFF. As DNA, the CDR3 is TGCAGCGTAATAGCGGAGCCTTCCTACAATGAGCAGTTCTTC.

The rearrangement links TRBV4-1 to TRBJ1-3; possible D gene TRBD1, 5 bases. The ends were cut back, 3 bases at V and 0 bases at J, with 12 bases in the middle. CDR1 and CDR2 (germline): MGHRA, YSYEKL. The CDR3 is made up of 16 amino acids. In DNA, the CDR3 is TGCGCCAGCAGCCACCCCGGGGGGGTCTCTGGAAACACCATATATTTT. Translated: CASSHPGGVSGNTIYF.

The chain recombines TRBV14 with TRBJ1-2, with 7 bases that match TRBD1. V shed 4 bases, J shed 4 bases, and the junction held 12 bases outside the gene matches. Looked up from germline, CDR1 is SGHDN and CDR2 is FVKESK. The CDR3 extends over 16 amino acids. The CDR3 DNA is TGTGCCAGCAGCCTAAAAGCACAGGGGCTCCCCTATGGCTACACCTTC. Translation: CASSLKAQGLPYGYTF.

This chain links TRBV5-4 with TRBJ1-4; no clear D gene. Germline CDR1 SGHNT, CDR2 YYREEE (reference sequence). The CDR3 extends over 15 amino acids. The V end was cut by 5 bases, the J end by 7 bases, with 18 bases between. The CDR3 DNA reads TGTGCCAGCAGTCGGACCGGGATAACGGGTGAAAAACTGTTTTTT. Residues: CASSRTGITGEKLFF.

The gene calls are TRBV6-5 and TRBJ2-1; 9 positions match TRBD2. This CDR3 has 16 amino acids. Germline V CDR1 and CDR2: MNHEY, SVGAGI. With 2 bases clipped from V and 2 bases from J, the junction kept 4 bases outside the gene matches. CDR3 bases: TGTGCCAGCAGTTACATGGCGGGAGGGGCCTACAATGAGCAGTTCTTC. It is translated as CASSYMAGGAYNEQFF.

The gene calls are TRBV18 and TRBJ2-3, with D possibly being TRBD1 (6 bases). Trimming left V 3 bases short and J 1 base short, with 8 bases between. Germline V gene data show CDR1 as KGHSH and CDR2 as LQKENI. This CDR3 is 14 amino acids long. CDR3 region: CASSPRQGTDTQYF. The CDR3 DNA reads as TGTGCCAGCTCACCTAGACAGGGCACAGATACGCAGTATTTT.

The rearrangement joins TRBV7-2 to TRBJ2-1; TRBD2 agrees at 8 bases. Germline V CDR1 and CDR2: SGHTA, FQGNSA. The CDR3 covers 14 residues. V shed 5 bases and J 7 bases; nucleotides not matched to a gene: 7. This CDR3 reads CASSPGGGRNEQFF. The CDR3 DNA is TGTGCCAGCAGCCCTGGGGGCGGGAGGAATGAGCAGTTCTTC.

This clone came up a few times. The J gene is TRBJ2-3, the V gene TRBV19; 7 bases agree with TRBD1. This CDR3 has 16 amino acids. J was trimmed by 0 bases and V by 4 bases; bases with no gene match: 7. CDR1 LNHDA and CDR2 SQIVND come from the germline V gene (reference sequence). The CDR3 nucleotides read TGTGCCAGTAGTAACAGGGGAGCGTTTAGCACAGATACGCAGTATTTT. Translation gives CASSNRGAFSTDTQYF.

This chain's CDR3 is CASSLASGGQETQYF. The CDR3 coding sequence is TGCGCCAGCAGCTTGGCTAGCGGGGGTCAAGAGACCCAGTACTTC. This chain joins TRBV5-1 and TRBJ2-5; TRBD2 matches at 10 bases. The CDR3 extends over 15 amino acids. V dropped 0 bases and J dropped 2; count of bases not matched to a gene: 1. Germline CDR1 SGHRS, CDR2 YFSETQ.

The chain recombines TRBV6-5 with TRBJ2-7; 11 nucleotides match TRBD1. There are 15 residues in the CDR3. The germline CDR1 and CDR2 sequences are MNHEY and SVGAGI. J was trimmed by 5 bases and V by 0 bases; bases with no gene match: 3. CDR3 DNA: TGTGCCAGCAGTTACTCCCGGACAGGGGGCGACGAGCAGTACTTC. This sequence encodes CASSYSRTGGDEQYF.

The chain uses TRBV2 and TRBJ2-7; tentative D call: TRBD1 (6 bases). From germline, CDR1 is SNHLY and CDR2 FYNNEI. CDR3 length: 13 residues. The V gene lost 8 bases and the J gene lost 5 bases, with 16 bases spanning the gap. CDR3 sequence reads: CASQISQGHEQYF. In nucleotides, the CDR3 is TGTGCCAGCCAGATCTCACAGGGTCACGAGCAGTACTTC.

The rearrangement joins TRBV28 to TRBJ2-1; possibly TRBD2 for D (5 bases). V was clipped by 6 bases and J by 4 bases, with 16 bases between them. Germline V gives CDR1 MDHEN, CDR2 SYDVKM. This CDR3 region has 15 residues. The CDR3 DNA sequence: TGTGCCAGCAGAGGGATAGGCCGGGGTTACAATGAGCAGTTCTTC. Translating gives CASRGIGRGYNEQFF.

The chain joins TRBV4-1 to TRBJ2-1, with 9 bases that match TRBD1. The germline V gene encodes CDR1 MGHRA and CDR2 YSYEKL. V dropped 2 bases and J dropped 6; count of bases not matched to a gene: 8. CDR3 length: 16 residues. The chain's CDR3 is CASSQWSPGQGNEQFF. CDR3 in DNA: TGCGCCAGCAGCCAATGGTCTCCGGGACAGGGCAATGAGCAGTTCTTC.

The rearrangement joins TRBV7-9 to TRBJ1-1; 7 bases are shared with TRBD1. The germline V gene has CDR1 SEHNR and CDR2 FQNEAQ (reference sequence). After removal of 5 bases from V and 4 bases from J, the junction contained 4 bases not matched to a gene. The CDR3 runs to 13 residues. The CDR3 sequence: CASSTTGTTEAFF. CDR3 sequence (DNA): TGTGCCAGCAGCACGACAGGGACCACTGAAGCTTTCTTT.

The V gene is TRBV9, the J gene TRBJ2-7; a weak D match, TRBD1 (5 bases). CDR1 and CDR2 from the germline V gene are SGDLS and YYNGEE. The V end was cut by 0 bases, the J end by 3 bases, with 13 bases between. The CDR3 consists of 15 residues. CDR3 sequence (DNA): TGTGCCAGCAGCGTAGGCTGGGCTCAGGGCTACGAGCAGTACTTC. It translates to CASSVGWAQGYEQYF.

CDR3 protein: CASSPRQGRTEAFF. The DNA for the CDR3 is TGTGCCAGCAGTCCCCGACAGGGACGGACTGAAGCTTTCTTT. The chain couples TRBV6-5 to TRBJ1-1; the match to TRBD1 covers 7 bases. Per the germline V gene, CDR1 is MNHEY and CDR2 is SVGAGI. The CDR3 extends over 14 amino acids. The V segment lost 5 bases and the J segment 5 bases; nucleotides outside the gene matches: 8.

As DNA, the CDR3 is TGTGCCTGGAGTCTCGGGAGCAATCAGCCCCAGCATTTT. Translation gives CAWSLGSNQPQHF. V is TRBV30 and J is TRBJ1-5, with unresolved D. This CDR3 region has 13 residues. Germline lookup yields CDR1 GTSNPN and CDR2 SVGIG (reference sequence). V lost 2 bases and J 1 base, leaving 6 bases between the germline ends.